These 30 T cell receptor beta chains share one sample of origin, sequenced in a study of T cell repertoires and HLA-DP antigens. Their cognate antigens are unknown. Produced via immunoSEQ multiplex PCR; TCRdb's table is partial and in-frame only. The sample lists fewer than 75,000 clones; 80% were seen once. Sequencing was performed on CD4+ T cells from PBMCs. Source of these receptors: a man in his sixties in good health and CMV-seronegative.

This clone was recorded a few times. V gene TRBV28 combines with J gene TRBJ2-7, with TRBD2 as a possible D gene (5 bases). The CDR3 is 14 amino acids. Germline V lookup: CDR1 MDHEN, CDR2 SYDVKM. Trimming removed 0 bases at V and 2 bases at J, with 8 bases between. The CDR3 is CASSLWDGTYEQYF. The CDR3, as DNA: TGTGCCAGCAGTTTATGGGACGGGACCTACGAGCAGTACTTC.

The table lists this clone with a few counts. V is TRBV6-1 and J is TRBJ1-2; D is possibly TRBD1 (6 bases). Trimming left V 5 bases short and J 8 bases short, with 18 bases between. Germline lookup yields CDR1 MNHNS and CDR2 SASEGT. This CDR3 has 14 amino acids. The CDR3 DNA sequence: TGTGCCAGCAGTCCTCAGGACAGCACCCTCGGCTACACCTTC. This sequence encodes CASSPQDSTLGYTF.

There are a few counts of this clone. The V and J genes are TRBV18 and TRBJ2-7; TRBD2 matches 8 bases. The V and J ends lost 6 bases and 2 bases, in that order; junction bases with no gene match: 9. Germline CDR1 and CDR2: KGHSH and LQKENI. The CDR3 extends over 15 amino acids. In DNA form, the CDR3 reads TGTGCCAGCTCCGAGGGGCTAGCGGGCGCCTACGAGCAGTACGTC. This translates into CASSEGLAGAYEQYV.

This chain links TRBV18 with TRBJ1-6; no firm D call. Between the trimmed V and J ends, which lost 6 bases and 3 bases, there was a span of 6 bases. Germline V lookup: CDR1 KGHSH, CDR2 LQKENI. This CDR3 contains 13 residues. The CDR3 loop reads CASSDSYNSPLHF. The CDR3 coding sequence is TGTGCCAGCTCGGATAGCTATAATTCACCCCTCCACTTT.

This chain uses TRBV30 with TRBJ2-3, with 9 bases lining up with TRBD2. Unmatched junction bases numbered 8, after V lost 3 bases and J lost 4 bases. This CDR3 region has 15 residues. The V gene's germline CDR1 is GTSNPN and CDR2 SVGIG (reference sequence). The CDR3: CAWRRSGGTPDTQYF. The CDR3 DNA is TGTGCCTGGAGAAGAAGCGGGGGGACACCAGATACGCAGTATTTT. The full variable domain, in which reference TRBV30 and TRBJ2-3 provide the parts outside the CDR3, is SQTIHQWPATLVQPVGSPLSLECTVEGTSNPNLYWYRQAAGRGLQLLFYSVGIGQISSEVPQNLSASRPQDRQFILSSKKLLLSDSGFYLCAWRRSGGTPDTQYFGPGTRLTVL.

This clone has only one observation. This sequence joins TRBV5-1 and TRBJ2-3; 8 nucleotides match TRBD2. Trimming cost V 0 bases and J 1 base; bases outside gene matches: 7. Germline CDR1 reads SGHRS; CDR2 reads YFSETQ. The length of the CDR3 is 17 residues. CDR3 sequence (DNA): TGCGCCAGCAGCTTGGGGGGAGCGGGGGCCCGCACAGATACGCAGTATTTT. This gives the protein CASSLGGAGARTDTQYF.

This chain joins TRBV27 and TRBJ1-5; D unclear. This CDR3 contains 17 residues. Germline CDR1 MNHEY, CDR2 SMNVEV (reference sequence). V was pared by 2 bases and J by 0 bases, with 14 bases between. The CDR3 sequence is CASSLRSSLDSNQPQHF. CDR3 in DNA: TGTGCCAGCAGTTTACGATCTAGCCTTGATAGCAATCAGCCCCAGCATTTT.

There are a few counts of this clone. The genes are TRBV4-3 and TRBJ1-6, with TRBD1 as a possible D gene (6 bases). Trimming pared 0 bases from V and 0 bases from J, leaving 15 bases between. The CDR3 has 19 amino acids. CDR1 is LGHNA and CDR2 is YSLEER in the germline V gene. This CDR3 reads CASSQDLAGASSYNSPLHF. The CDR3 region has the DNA TGCGCCAGCAGCCAAGATCTGGCGGGGGCAAGCTCCTATAATTCACCCCTCCACTTT.

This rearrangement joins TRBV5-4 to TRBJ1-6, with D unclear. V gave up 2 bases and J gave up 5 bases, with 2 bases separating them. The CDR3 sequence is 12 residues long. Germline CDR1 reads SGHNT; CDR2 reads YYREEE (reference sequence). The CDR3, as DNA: TGTGCCAGCAGCTTAGATAATTCACCCCTCCACTTT. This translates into CASSLDNSPLHF.

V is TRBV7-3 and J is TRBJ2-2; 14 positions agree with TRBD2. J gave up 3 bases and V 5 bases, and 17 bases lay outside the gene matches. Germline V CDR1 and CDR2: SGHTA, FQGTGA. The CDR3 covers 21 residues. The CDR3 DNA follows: TGTGCCAGCAGCCCGGCCCCTGGACTAGCGGGAGGTCGGGGTTACACCGGGGAGCTGTTTTTT. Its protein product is CASSPAPGLAGGRGYTGELFF.

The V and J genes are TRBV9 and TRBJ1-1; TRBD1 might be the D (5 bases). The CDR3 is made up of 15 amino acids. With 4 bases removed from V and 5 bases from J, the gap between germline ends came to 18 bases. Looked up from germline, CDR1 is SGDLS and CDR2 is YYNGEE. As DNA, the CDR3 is TGTGCCAGCAGCCCCCAGACAGCTGGGAGGACTGAAGCTTTCTTT. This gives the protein CASSPQTAGRTEAFF.

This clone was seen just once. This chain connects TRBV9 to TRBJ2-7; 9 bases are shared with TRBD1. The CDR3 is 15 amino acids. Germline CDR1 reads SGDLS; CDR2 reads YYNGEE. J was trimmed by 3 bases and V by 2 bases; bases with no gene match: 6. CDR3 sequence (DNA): TGTGCCAGCAGCGTCCAGGGACAGGGCAACTACGAGCAGTACTTC. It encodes CASSVQGQGNYEQYF.

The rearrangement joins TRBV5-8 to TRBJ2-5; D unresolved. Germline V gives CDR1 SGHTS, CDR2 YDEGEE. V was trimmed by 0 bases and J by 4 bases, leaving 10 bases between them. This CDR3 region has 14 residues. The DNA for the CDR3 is TGTGCCAGCAGCTTGGCCGGCAGTCGAGAGACCCAGTACTTC. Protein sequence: CASSLAGSRETQYF. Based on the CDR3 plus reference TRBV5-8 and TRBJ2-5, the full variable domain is EAGVTQSPTHLIKTRGQQATLRCSPISGHTSVYWYQQALGLGLQFLLWYDEGEERNRGNFPPRFSGRQFPNYSSELNVNALELEDSALYLCASSLAGSRETQYFGPGTRLLVL.

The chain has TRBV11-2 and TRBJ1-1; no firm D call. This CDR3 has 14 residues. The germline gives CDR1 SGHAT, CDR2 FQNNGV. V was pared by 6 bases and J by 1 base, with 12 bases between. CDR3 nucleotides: TGTGCCAGCAGGCCCGGATATCGGAACACTGAAGCTTTCTTT. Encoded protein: CASRPGYRNTEAFF.

CDR3 sequence reads: CASSRQGARETQYF. CDR3 sequence (DNA): TGTGCCAGCAGCCGACAGGGGGCGCGAGAGACCCAGTACTTC. The rearrangement links TRBV7-3 to TRBJ2-5; 10 positions match TRBD1. Losses at the gene ends were 5 bases for V and 4 bases for J; bases not matched to a gene: 4. The germline CDR1 and CDR2 sequences are SGHTA and FQGTGA. There are 14 residues in the CDR3. Filled out from reference TRBV7-3 and TRBJ2-5, the complete variable domain reads GAGVSQTPSNKVTEKGKYVELRCDPISGHTALYWYRQSLGQGPEFLIYFQGTGAADDSGLPNDRFFAVRPEGSVSTLKIQRTERGDSAVYLCASSRQGARETQYFGPGTRLLVL.

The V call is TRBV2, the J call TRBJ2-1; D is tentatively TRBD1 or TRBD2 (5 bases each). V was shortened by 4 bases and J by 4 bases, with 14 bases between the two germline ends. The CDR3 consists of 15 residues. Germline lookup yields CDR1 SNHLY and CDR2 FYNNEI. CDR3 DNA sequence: TGTGCCAGCAGTGCAGCCGGGACCTCTTACAATGAGCAGTTCTTC. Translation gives CASSAAGTSYNEQFF. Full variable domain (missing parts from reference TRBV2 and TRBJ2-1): EPEVTQTPSHQVTQMGQEVILRCVPISNHLYFYWYRQILGQKVEFLVSFYNNEISEKSEIFDDQFSVERPDGSNFTLKIRSTKLEDSAMYFCASSAAGTSYNEQFFGPGTRLTVL.

The CDR3 loop reads CASSQQGRSTGELFF. CDR3 nucleotide sequence: TGCGCCAGCAGCCAACAGGGTCGGAGCACCGGGGAGCTGTTTTTT. The V gene is TRBV4-3, the J gene TRBJ2-2, with TRBD1 as a possible D gene (5 bases). This CDR3 has 15 residues. Germline V gene lookup returns CDR1 LGHNA and CDR2 YSLEER. The V end lost 2 bases, the J end lost 4 bases, and 11 bases lay between the germline ends.

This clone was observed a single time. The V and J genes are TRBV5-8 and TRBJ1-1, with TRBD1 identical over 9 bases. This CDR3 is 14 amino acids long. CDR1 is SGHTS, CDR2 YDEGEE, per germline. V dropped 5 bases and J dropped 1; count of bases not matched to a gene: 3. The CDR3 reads CASRQTGGNTEAFF. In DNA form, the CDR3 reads TGTGCCAGCAGACAGACAGGGGGGAACACTGAAGCTTTCTTT.

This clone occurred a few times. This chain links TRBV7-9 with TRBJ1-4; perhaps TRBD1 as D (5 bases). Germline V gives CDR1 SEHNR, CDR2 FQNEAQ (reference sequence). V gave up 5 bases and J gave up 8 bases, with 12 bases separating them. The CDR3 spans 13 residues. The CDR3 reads CASSHGHLEKLFF. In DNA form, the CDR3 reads TGTGCCAGCAGCCATGGACACCTAGAAAAACTGTTTTTT.

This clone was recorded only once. This chain's CDR3 is CASSPLGEAIYGYTF. The CDR3 DNA follows: TGTGCCAGCTCACCGCTGGGGGAGGCTATCTATGGCTACACCTTC. This chain links TRBV18 with TRBJ1-2; D may be TRBD1 (5 bases). With 3 bases removed from V and 4 bases from J, the gap between germline ends came to 15 bases. This CDR3 has 15 residues. Germline CDR1 KGHSH, CDR2 LQKENI. The complete variable domain, with remaining parts taken from reference TRBV18 and TRBJ1-2, reads NAGVMQNPRHLVRRRGQEARLRCSPMKGHSHVYWYRQLPEEGLKFMVYLQKENIIDESGMPKERFSAEFPKEGPSILRIQQVVRGDSAAYFCASSPLGEAIYGYTFGSGTRLTVV.

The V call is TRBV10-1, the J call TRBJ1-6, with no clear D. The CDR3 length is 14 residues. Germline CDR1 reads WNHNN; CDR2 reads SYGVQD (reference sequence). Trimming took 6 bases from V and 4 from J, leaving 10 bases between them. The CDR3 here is CASSIERYNSPLHF. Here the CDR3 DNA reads TGCGCCAGCAGCATAGAACGGTATAATTCACCCCTCCACTTT.

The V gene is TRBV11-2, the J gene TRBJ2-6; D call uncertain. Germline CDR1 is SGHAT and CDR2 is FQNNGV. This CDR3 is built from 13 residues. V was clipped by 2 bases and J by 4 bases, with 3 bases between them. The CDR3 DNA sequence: TGTGCCAGCAGCTTATTCGGGGCCAACGTCCTGACTTTC. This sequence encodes CASSLFGANVLTF.

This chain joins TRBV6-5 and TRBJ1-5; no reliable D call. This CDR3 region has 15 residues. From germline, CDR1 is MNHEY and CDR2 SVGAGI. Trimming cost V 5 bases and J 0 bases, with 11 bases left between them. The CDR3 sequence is CASSTTGRSNQPQHF. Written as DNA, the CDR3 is TGTGCCAGCAGTACGACCGGGCGTAGCAATCAGCCCCAGCATTTT.

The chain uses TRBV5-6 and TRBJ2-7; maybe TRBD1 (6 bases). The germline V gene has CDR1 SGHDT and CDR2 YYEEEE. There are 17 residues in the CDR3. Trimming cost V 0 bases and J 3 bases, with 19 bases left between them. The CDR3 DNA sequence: TGTGCCAGCAGCTTGGCCCTTTATACAGGGTTTAACTACGAGCAGTACTTC. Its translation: CASSLALYTGFNYEQYF.

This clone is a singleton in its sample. In DNA, the CDR3 is TGTGCCATAGGGACGTTCGGGTCGGGCGACGAGCAGTACTTC. It yields the protein CAIGTFGSGDEQYF. This chain joins TRBV10-3 and TRBJ2-7; tentatively, D is TRBD1 or TRBD2 (5 bases each). CDR1 and CDR2 (germline): ENHRY, SYGVKD. There are 14 residues in the CDR3. Between the trimmed V and J ends, which lost 9 bases and 5 bases, there was a span of 20 bases.

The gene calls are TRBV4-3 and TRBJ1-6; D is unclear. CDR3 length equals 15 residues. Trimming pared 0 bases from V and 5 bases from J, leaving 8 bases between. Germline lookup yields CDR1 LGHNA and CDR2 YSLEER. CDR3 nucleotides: TGCGCCAGCAGCCAAGAAACAGCCCATAATTCACCCCTCCACTTT. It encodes CASSQETAHNSPLHF.

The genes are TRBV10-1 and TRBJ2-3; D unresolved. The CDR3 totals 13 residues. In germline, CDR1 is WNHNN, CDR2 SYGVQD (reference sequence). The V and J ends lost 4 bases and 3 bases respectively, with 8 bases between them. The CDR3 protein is CASSALGTDTQYF. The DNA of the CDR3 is TGCGCCAGCAGTGCATTAGGGACAGATACGCAGTATTTT.

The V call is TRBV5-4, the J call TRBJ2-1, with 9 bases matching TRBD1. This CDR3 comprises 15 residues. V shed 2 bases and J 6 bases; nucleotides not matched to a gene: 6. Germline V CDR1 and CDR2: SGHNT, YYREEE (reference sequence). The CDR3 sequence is CASSFRTGEGNEQFF. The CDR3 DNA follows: TGTGCCAGCAGCTTTAGGACAGGGGAGGGCAATGAGCAGTTCTTC.

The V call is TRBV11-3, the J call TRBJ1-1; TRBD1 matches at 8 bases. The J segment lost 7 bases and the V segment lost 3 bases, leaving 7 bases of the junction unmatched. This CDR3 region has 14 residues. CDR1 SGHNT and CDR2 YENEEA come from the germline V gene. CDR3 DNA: TGTGCCAGCAGCTTTGACGGACAGGGAGGTGAAGCTTTCTTT. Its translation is CASSFDGQGGEAFF.

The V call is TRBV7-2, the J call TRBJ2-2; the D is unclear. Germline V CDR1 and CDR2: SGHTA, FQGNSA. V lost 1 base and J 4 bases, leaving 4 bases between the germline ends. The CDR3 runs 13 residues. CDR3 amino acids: CASSLVRTGELFF. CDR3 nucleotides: TGTGCCAGCAGCTTAGTCCGCACCGGGGAGCTGTTTTTT.